These 18 T cell receptor beta chains came from one sample sequenced in a study of cytomegalovirus exposure and HLA in healthy donors (dated by TCRdb to the late 2010s). Receptor amplification or capture employed the immunoSEQ multiplex PCR assay. For the multiplex PCR, a mixture combining 60 forward primers for TCR Vbeta segments and 13 reverse primers for TCR Jbeta segments was used. In its TCRdb copy, this immuneACCESS table keeps in-frame sequences only and misses some clones. Where compared with another copy, unresolved V genes explain less than half of these, and the others have no known cause. This sample gives 150,000 to 200,000 clones in total; approximately 67% of them show up just once. 2.5% to 3% of the sample is held by the ten biggest clonotypes. Sequenced material: PBMCs. The receptor set was obtained from a man aged 40-49 years in good health and CMV-seronegative.

The CDR3 reads CASSLRQQETQYF. DNA of the CDR3: TGTGCCAGCAGCTTGCGACAGCAAGAGACCCAGTACTTC. This chain links TRBV5-4 with TRBJ2-5; D perhaps matches TRBD1 (5 bases). The CDR3 has 13 residues. Germline V gene data show CDR1 as SGHNT and CDR2 as YYREEE (reference sequence). V lost 1 base and J lost 2, with 6 bases in between.

CDR3 sequence (DNA): TGTGCCAGCTCTCTAGCCAGCCCCCCTAATAACTATGGCTACACCTTC. Residues: CASSLASPPNNYGYTF. The chain recombines TRBV18 with TRBJ1-2; D gene uncertain. Between the trimmed V and J ends, which lost 6 bases and 1 base, there was a span of 18 bases. The germline V gene has CDR1 KGHSH and CDR2 LQKENI. This CDR3 contains 16 residues.

This chain joins TRBV25-1 and TRBJ2-1; TRBD1 matches 8 bases. The CDR3 extends over 14 amino acids. The germline V gene encodes CDR1 MGHDK and CDR2 SYGVNS. V lost 6 bases and J lost 5; bases outside the gene matches: 6. The CDR3 nucleotides are TGTGCCAGCAGAGCTGGGACAGGACACAATGAGCAGTTCTTC. Residues: CASRAGTGHNEQFF.

This chain connects TRBV18 to TRBJ1-1; no reliable D call. V gave up 3 bases and J gave up 5 bases, with 10 bases separating them. This CDR3 is built from 13 residues. Germline V CDR1 and CDR2: KGHSH, LQKENI. CDR3 sequence: CASSPVRDTEAFF. In DNA, the CDR3 is TGTGCCAGCTCACCTGTGAGGGATACTGAAGCTTTCTTT.

About this clone: A read error may produce the germline difference seen at one junction end. This chain joins TRBV7-9 and TRBJ1-2; 12 bases line up with TRBD1. The CDR3 length is 17 residues. The germline CDR1 and CDR2 sequences are SEHNR and FQNEAQ (reference sequence). CDR3 DNA sequence: TGTTCCAGCAGCTTTTCCGGGACAGGGGGCGTTTTTATTGGCTACACCTTC. As protein: CSSSFSGTGGVFIGYTF.

The chain recombines TRBV6-5 with TRBJ1-6, with a weak D call TRBD1 (6 bases). This CDR3 contains 14 residues. Germline CDR1 MNHEY, CDR2 SVGAGI. Trimming took 2 bases from V and 6 from J, leaving 8 bases between them. CDR3 DNA: TGTGCCAGCAGTTACGACAGGATTAATTCACCCCTCCACTTT. It is translated as CASSYDRINSPLHF.

The V and J genes are TRBV18 and TRBJ2-1; 13 positions match TRBD2. This CDR3 has 16 residues. Trimming at V came to 6 bases and at J to 0 bases, leaving 2 bases not matched to a gene. In germline, CDR1 is KGHSH, CDR2 LQKENI. The CDR3 protein is CASSTSGGASYNEQFF. CDR3 DNA: TGTGCCAGCTCCACTAGCGGGGGGGCCTCCTACAATGAGCAGTTCTTC.

In this sample, this clone turned up once. Here the CDR3 reads CASIPPDRGRNEQFF. As DNA, the CDR3 is TGTGCCAGTATCCCCCCGGACAGGGGGCGGAATGAGCAGTTCTTC. The rearrangement links TRBV19 to TRBJ2-1; 11 bases are a match to TRBD1. CDR1 LNHDA and CDR2 SQIVND come from the germline V gene (reference sequence). The CDR3 extends over 15 amino acids. V lost 7 bases, J lost 7 bases, and 9 bases stayed unmatched.

The J gene is TRBJ1-1, the V gene TRBV25-1; no reliable D call. The CDR3 length is 14 residues. V gave up 1 base and J gave up 1 base, with 7 bases separating them. Germline V gives CDR1 MGHDK, CDR2 SYGVNS. The CDR3 bases are TGTGCCAGCAGTGAATTTACGGGGAACACTGAAGCTTTCTTT. It yields the protein CASSEFTGNTEAFF.

This chain links TRBV13 with TRBJ2-7, with 7 bases aligning to TRBD1. Germline trimming cut 6 bases from V and 5 bases from J; bases unmatched to any gene: 16. The CDR3 contains 16 residues. Germline CDR1 reads PRHDT; CDR2 reads FYEKMQ (reference sequence). CDR3 sequence reads: CASSSWTGPRGHEQYF. The CDR3 nucleotides read TGTGCCAGCAGTTCCTGGACAGGCCCGAGAGGGCACGAGCAGTACTTC.

V usage is TRBV6-5 and J usage is TRBJ2-7; maybe TRBD1 (5 bases). The length of the CDR3 is 12 residues. V lost 6 bases and J 2 bases, leaving 8 bases between the germline ends. Germline values: CDR1 MNHEY, CDR2 SVGAGI. In DNA form, the CDR3 reads TGTGCCAGCAGGGCAGGGACCTACGAGCAGTACTTC. Protein product: CASRAGTYEQYF.

This clone was detected a few times. The chain carries TRBV27 and TRBJ2-1, with TRBD2 identical over 9 bases. The CDR3 contains 16 residues. J lost 4 bases, V lost 7 bases, and 11 bases had no gene match. Germline V CDR1 and CDR2: MNHEY, SMNVEV (reference sequence). CDR3 in DNA: TGTGCCAGCATCAATAGCGGGAGAGGCTTATACAATGAGCAGTTCTTC. Its translation is CASINSGRGLYNEQFF.

The CDR3 nucleotides read TGTGCCAGCAGTTCGTCAACAGGGACGGGCACTGAAGCTTTCTTT. This codes for CASSSSTGTGTEAFF. This chain links TRBV27 with TRBJ1-1; tentatively, D is TRBD1 (6 bases). The length of the CDR3 is 15 residues. Per the germline V gene, CDR1 is MNHEY and CDR2 is SMNVEV (reference sequence). Trimming removed 4 bases at V and 4 bases at J, with 16 bases between.

This clone came up a few times. V usage is TRBV4-2 and J usage is TRBJ1-6; TRBD1 matches at 7 bases. J gave up 6 bases and V 5 bases, and 7 bases lay outside the gene matches. CDR3 size: 15 residues. Germline V gene sequence: CDR1 LGHNA, CDR2 YNFKEQ. This CDR3 is CASSGPGQINSPLHF. As DNA, the CDR3 is TGTGCCAGCAGCGGTCCGGGACAGATTAATTCACCCCTCCACTTT.

This clone was observed a handful of times. The CDR3 DNA sequence: TGTGCCAGCAGTTTACAGGGCAGGGAGACCCAGTACTTC. Encoded protein: CASSLQGRETQYF. V usage is TRBV6-1 and J usage is TRBJ2-5, with a weak D call TRBD1 (6 bases). Trimming took 5 bases from V and 5 from J, leaving 12 bases between them. The CDR3 covers 13 residues. Looked up from germline, CDR1 is MNHNS and CDR2 is SASEGT.

About this clone itself: One end of the junction is discordant with germline, which a read error may explain. The J gene is TRBJ2-7, the V gene TRBV9, with TRBD1 identical over 7 bases. The CDR3 extends over 16 amino acids. Germline V gives CDR1 SGDLS, CDR2 YYNGEE. CDR3 nucleotides: TGTGCCGGCAGCGAGTCAGGGACAGCCCTATTAGACGAGCAGTACTTC. Protein product: CAGSESGTALLDEQYF.

The rearrangement uses TRBV5-6 and TRBJ2-2; 7 positions match TRBD1. Trimming cost V 4 bases and J 5 bases; bases outside gene matches: 5. Germline lookup yields CDR1 SGHDT and CDR2 YYEEEE. This CDR3 region has 14 residues. CDR3 nucleotide sequence: TGTGCCAGCAGCACCCCAGGGGGAACCGGGGAGCTGTTTTTT. It translates to CASSTPGGTGELFF.

The V call is TRBV9, the J call TRBJ2-1; TRBD2 matches at 8 bases. The germline V gene encodes CDR1 SGDLS and CDR2 YYNGEE. This CDR3 is built from 15 residues. V lost 1 base, J lost 4 bases, and 4 bases stayed unmatched. The chain's CDR3 is CASSVTGLAYNEQFF. In nucleotides, the CDR3 is TGTGCCAGCAGCGTAACTGGACTAGCATACAATGAGCAGTTCTTC.